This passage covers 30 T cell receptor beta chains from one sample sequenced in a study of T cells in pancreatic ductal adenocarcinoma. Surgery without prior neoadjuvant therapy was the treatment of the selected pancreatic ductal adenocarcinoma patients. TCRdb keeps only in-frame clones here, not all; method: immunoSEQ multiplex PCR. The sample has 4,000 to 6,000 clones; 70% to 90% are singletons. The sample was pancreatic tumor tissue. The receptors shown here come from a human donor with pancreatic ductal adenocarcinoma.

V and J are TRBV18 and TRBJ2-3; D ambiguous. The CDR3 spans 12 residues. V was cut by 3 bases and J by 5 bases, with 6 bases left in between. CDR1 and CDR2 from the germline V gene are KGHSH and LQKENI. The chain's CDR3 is CASSPAGDTQYF. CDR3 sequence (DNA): TGTGCCAGCTCACCCGCCGGAGATACGCAGTATTTT. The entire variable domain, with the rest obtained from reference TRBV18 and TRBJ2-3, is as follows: NAGVMQNPRHLVRRRGQEARLRCSPMKGHSHVYWYRQLPEEGLKFMVYLQKENIIDESGMPKERFSAEFPKEGPSILRIQQVVRGDSAAYFCASSPAGDTQYFGPGTRLTVL.

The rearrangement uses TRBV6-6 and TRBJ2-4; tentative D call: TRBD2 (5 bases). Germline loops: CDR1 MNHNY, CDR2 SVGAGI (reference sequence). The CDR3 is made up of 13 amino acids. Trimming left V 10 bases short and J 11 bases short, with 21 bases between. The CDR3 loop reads CATISPSGEVQYF. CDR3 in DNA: TGTGCCACCATTAGCCCCAGCGGAGAGGTTCAGTACTTC.

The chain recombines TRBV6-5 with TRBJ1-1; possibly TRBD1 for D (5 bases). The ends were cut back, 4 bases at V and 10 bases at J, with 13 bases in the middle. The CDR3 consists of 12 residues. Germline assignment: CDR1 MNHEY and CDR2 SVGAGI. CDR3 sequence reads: CASSFASGVAFF. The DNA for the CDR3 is TGTGCCAGCAGTTTTGCGTCGGGGGTAGCTTTCTTT.

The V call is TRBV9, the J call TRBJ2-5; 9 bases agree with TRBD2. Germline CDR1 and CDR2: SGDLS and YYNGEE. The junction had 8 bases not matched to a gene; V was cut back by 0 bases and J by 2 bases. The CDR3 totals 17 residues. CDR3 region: CASSVAVSGGTQETQYF. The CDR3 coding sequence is TGTGCCAGCAGCGTAGCGGTTAGCGGGGGCACTCAAGAGACCCAGTACTTC.

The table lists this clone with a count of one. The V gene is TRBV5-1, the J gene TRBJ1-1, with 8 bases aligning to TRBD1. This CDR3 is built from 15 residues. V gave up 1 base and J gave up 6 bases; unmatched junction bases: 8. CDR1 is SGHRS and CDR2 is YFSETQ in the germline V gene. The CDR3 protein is CASSLLTQGAAEAFF. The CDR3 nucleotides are TGCGCCAGCAGCTTGCTCACTCAGGGGGCTGCTGAAGCTTTCTTT. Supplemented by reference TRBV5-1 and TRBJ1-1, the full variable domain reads KAGVTQTPRYLIKTRGQQVTLSCSPISGHRSVSWYQQTPGQGLQFLFEYFSETQRNKGNFPGRFSGRQFSNSRSEMNVSTLELGDSALYLCASSLLTQGAAEAFFGQGTRLTVV.

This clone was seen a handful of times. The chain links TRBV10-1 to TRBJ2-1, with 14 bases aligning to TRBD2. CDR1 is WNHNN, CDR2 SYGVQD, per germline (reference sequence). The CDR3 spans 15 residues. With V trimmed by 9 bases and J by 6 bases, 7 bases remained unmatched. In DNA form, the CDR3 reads TGCGCCAGGAGACTAGCGGGAGGGCCGGTCAATGAGCAGTTCTTC. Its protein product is CARRLAGGPVNEQFF.

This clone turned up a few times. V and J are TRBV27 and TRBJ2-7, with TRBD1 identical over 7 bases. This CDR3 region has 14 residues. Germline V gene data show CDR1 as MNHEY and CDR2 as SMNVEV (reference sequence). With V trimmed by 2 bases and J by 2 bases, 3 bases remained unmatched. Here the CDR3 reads CASSLGGQTYEQYF. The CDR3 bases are TGTGCCAGCAGTTTAGGGGGACAGACCTACGAGCAGTACTTC.

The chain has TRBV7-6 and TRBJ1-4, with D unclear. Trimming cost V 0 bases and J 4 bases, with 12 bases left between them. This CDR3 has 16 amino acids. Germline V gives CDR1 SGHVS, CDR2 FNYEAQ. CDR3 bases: TGTGCCAGCAGCTTAGCACCCGGACGGCTTAATGAAAAACTGTTTTTT. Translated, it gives CASSLAPGRLNEKLFF.

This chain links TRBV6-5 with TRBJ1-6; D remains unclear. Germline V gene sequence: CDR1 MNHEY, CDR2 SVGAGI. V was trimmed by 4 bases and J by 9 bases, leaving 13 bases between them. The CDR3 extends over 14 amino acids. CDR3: CASSSQLLSSPLHF. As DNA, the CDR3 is TGTGCCAGCAGTTCTCAGCTTCTCTCTTCACCCCTCCACTTT.

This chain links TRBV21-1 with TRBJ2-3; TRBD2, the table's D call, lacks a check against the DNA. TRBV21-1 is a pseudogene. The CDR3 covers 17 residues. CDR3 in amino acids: CASSLQTTRASTDTQYF. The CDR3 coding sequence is TGTGCCAGCAGCCTTCAGACCACTAGAGCTAGCACAGATACGCAGTATTTT.

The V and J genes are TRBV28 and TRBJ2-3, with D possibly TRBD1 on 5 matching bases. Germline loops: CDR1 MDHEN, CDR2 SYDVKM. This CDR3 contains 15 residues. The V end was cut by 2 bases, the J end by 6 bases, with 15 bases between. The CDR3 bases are TGTGCCAGCAGTTTAAGGGGCGGCCCCGGGGATACGCAGTATTTT. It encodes CASSLRGGPGDTQYF.

The CDR3 reads CASSQVEGGLNHQYF. The CDR3 DNA sequence: TGCGCCAGCAGCCAAGTGGAGGGGGGCCTCAATCACCAGTACTTC. The rearrangement uses TRBV4-3 and TRBJ2-7, with D perhaps matching TRBD1 or TRBD2 (6 bases each). The germline V gene encodes CDR1 LGHNA and CDR2 YSLEER. Trimming took off 1 base at V and 10 bases at J, with 20 bases between the two ends. The CDR3 covers 15 residues.

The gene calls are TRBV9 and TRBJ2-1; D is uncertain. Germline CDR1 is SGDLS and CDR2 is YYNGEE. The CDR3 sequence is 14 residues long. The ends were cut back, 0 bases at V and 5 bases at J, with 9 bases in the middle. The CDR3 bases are TGTGCCAGCAGCGTAGTAGACGGCAACAATGAGCAGTTCTTC. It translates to CASSVVDGNNEQFF.

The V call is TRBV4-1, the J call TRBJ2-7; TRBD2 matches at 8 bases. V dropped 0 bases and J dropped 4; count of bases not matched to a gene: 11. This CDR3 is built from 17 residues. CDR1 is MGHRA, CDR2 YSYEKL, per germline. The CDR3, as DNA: TGCGCCAGCAGCCAAGATCCCCGTAGCGGGGCCACATACGAGCAGTACTTC. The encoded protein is CASSQDPRSGATYEQYF.

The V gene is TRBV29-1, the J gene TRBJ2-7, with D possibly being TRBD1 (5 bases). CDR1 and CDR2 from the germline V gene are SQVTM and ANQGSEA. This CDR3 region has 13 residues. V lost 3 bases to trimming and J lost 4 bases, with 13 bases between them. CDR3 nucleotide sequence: TGCAGCGTTGAGGCAGGACAAGGGTACGAGCAGTACTTC. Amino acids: CSVEAGQGYEQYF.

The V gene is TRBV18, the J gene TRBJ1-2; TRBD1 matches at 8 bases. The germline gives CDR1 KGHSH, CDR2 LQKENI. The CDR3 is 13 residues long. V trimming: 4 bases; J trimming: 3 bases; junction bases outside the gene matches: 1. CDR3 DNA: TGTGCCAGCTCACAACAGGGGGACTATGGCTACACCTTC. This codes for CASSQQGDYGYTF.

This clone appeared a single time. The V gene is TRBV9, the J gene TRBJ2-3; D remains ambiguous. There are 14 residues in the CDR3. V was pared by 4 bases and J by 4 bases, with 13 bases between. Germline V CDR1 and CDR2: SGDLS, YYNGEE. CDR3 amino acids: CASSPNKAADTQYF. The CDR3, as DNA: TGTGCCAGCAGCCCTAATAAGGCGGCAGATACGCAGTATTTT.

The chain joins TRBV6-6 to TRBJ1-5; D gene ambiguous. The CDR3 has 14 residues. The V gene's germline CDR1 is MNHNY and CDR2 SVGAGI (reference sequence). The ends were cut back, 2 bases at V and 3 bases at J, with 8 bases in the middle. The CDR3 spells CASSYSDPNQPQHF. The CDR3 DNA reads TGTGCCAGCAGTTACAGCGACCCCAATCAGCCCCAGCATTTT.

The chain's CDR3 is CASRRTGTSMDTEAFF. CDR3 coding DNA: TGTGCCAGTAGGCGGACAGGGACTTCGATGGACACTGAAGCTTTCTTT. This sequence joins TRBV19 and TRBJ1-1; TRBD1 matches at 8 bases. With V trimmed by 6 bases and J by 3 bases, 12 bases remained unmatched. CDR1 and CDR2 from the germline V gene are LNHDA and SQIVND (reference sequence). This CDR3 comprises 16 residues.

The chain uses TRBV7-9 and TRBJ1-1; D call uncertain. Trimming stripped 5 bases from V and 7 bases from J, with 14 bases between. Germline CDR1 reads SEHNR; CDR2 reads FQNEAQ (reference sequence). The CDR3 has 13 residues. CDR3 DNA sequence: TGTGCCAGCAGCCCCACTTTGGGGATTGAAGCTTTCTTT. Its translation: CASSPTLGIEAFF.

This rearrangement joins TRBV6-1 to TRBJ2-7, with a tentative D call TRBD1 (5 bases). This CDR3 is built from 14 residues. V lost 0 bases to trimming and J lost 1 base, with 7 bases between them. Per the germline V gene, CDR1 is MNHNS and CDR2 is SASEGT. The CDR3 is CASSEAGESYEQYF. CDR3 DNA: TGTGCCAGCAGTGAAGCAGGGGAATCCTACGAGCAGTACTTC.

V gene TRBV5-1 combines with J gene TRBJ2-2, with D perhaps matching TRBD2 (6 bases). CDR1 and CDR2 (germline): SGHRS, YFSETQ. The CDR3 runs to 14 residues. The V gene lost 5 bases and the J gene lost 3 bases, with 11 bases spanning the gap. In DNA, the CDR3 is TGCGCCAGCAGGGAGGGACTCGACACCGGGGAGCTGTTTTTT. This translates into CASREGLDTGELFF. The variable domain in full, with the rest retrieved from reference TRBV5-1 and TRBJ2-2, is KAGVTQTPRYLIKTRGQQVTLSCSPISGHRSVSWYQQTPGQGLQFLFEYFSETQRNKGNFPGRFSGRQFSNSRSEMNVSTLELGDSALYLCASREGLDTGELFFGEGSRLTVL.

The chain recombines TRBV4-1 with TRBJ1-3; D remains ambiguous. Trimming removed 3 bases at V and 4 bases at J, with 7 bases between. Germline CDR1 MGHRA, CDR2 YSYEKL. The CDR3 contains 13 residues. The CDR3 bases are TGCGCCAGCAGCCACCTACAGGGAAACACCATATATTTT. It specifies CASSHLQGNTIYF.

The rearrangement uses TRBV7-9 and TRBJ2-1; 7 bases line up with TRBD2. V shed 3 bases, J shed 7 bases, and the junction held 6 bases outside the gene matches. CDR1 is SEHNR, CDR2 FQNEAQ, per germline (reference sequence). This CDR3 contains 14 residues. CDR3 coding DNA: TGTGCCAGCAGCTTGAGAAGGGGAGGGAATGAGCAGTTCTTC. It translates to CASSLRRGGNEQFF.

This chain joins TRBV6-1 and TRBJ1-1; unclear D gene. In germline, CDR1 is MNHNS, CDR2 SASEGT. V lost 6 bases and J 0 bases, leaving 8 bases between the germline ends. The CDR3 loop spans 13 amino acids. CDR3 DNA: TGTGCCAGCAGCCCAGTACTGAACACTGAAGCTTTCTTT. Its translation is CASSPVLNTEAFF.

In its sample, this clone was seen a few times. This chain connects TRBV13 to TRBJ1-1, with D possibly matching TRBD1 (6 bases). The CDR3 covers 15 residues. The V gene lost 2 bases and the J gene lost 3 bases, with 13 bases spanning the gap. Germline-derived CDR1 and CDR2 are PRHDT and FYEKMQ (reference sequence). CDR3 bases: TGTGCCAGCAGCTTAAGGGGGGCGGGGGACACTGAAGCTTTCTTT. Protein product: CASSLRGAGDTEAFF.

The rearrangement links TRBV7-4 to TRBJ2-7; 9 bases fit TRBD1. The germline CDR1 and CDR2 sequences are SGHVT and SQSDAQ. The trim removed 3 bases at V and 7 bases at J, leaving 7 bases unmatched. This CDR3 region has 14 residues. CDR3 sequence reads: CASSFNRGQGEQYF. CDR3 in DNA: TGTGCCAGCAGCTTTAACAGGGGGCAGGGGGAGCAGTACTTC. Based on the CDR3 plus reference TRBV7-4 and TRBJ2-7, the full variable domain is GAGVSQSPRYKVAKRGRDVALRCDSISGHVTLYWYRQTLGQGSEVLTYSQSDAQRDKSGRPSGRFSAERPERSVSTLKIQRTEQGDSAVYLCASSFNRGQGEQYFGPGTRLTVT.

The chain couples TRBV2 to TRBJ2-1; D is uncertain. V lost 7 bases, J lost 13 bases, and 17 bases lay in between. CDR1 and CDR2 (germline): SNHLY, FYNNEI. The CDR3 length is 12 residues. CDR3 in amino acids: CASTSRYGSQFF. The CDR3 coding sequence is TGTGCCAGCACGTCAAGGTACGGCTCACAGTTCTTC.

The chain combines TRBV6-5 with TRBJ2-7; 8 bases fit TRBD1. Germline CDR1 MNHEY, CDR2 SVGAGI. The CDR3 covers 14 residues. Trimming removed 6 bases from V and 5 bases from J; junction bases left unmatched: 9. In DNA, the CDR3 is TGTGCCAGCAGCACTGGACAGGGAGGCCACGAGCAGTACTTC. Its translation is CASSTGQGGHEQYF.

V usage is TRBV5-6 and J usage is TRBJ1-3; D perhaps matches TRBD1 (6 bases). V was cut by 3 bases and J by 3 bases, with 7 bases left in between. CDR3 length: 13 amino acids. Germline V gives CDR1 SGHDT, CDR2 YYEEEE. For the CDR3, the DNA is TGTGCCAGCAGCTCGACAGGTGGAAACACCATATATTTT. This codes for CASSSTGGNTIYF.